These 9 T cell receptor beta chains were all obtained from the same sample, sequenced in a study of blood T cell repertoires in COVID-19. Assay used: immunoSEQ multiplex PCR; TCRdb lists only in-frame clones, some missing. The table lists about 130,000 clones, roughly three quarters of them singletons. Specimen: peripheral blood. Source of these receptors: a man aged 35 to 55 with active or convalescent COVID-19.

This clone was detected only once. The chain has TRBV9 and TRBJ1-1, with 10 bases fitting TRBD1. V dropped 4 bases and J dropped 3; count of bases not matched to a gene: 21. Per the germline V gene, CDR1 is SGDLS and CDR2 is YYNGEE. CDR3 size: 20 residues. In nucleotides, the CDR3 is TGTGCCAGCAGCCCACAGGGACAGGGGTTTGCGGTTGACGGTGACACTGAAGCTTTCTTT. Its translation: CASSPQGQGFAVDGDTEAFF.

The chain combines TRBV5-4 with TRBJ1-2, with unresolved D. Germline V lookup: CDR1 SGHNT, CDR2 YYREEE (reference sequence). The germline V and J ends were trimmed by 0 bases and 0 bases, with 9 bases remaining between them. The CDR3 extends over 15 amino acids. The CDR3 DNA is TGTGCCAGCAGCTTGGGAGGGAGTACTAACTATGGCTACACCTTC. Translation: CASSLGGSTNYGYTF.

J is TRBJ2-4 and V is TRBV28; 10 bases are shared with TRBD2. V lost 2 bases and J lost 0; bases outside the gene matches: 7. Germline V lookup: CDR1 MDHEN, CDR2 SYDVKM. The CDR3 contains 18 residues. CDR3 in DNA: TGTGCCAGCAGTTTAAGACTAGCGGGTGTCTCAGCCAAAAACATTCAGTACTTC. As protein: CASSLRLAGVSAKNIQYF.

Only one count was recorded for this clone. The J gene is TRBJ2-5, the V gene TRBV6-1, with a possible D match to TRBD1 (6 bases). Trimming stripped 2 bases from V and 4 bases from J, with 11 bases between. This CDR3 has 14 residues. From germline, CDR1 is MNHNS and CDR2 SASEGT. CDR3 amino acids: CASSESGALETQYF. The CDR3 DNA sequence: TGTGCCAGCAGTGAATCAGGGGCCCTAGAGACCCAGTACTTC.

The chain has TRBV13 and TRBJ1-6; D gene unclear. This CDR3 is 14 amino acids long. Germline assignment: CDR1 PRHDT and CDR2 FYEKMQ (reference sequence). Trimming took off 3 bases at V and 12 bases at J, with 15 bases between the two ends. The CDR3: CASSFNDAERPLHF. The DNA for the CDR3 is TGTGCCAGCAGCTTTAACGACGCGGAAAGACCCCTCCACTTT.

In DNA form, the CDR3 reads TGTGCCAGCTGGTACGGGTCAATTAATTCACCCCTCCACTTT. Translating gives CASWYGSINSPLHF. The chain combines TRBV27 with TRBJ1-6; D gene unclear. V gave up 8 bases and J gave up 6 bases, with 14 bases separating them. CDR1 and CDR2 (germline): MNHEY, SMNVEV (reference sequence). This CDR3 contains 14 residues.

The chain employs TRBV6-5 and TRBJ1-1; D call uncertain. The CDR3 is 14 residues long. V was clipped by 4 bases and J by 5 bases, with 14 bases between them. In germline, CDR1 is MNHEY, CDR2 SVGAGI. The CDR3 DNA reads as TGTGCCAGCAGTTCAGCGGCGTCGGTAACTGAAGCTTTCTTT. It translates to CASSSAASVTEAFF.

The chain links TRBV7-6 to TRBJ2-3; the D is unclear. Germline V gene lookup returns CDR1 SGHVS and CDR2 FNYEAQ. The CDR3 has 15 residues. V was clipped by 1 base and J by 2 bases, with 10 bases between them. Here the CDR3 DNA reads TGTGCCAGCAGCTTAGGTCCCTGGGCCACAGATACGCAGTATTTT. Its translation is CASSLGPWATDTQYF.

The gene calls are TRBV5-6 and TRBJ2-5, with 8 bases aligning to TRBD1. Germline-derived CDR1 and CDR2 are SGHDT and YYEEEE. With V trimmed by 4 bases and J by 6 bases, 14 bases remained unmatched. The CDR3 covers 16 residues. The DNA for the CDR3 is TGTGCCAGCAGCCTCCAAAGCCGGACAGGGATAAAGACCCAGTACTTC. Residues: CASSLQSRTGIKTQYF.